This paragraph reports one T cell receptor (beta chain). Its antigen remains unidentified. The source of the sample is a study of graft-versus-host responses after intestinal transplantation. For the study at large: Recipients were given multivisceral, liver-intestinal, or isolated intestinal transplants. Once they had received anti-thymocyte globulin induction, all recipients took tacrolimus and steroids for about 3 years.

Assay: immunoSEQ multiplex PCR; the TCRdb copy retains only in-frame clones and omits some. Here the sample spans about 51,000 clones, about 90% being singletons. Study conclusions and caveats: GvH clonotypes were identified within recipient marrow, with a subset emerging first in ileum or blood.

This TCR was sampled from a human donor who was the organ donor for an intestinal transplant. The sample was unstimulated CD4+ T cells sorted from spleen or lymph node cells, taken before transplant.

This CDR3 reads CASSFGTRSSYEQYF. The DNA of the CDR3 is TGTGCCAGCAGCTTCGGCACTAGGAGCTCCTACGAGCAGTACTTC. The chain links TRBV5-4 to TRBJ2-7; the D gene is possibly TRBD2 (5 bases). CDR3 length equals 15 residues. The ends were cut back, 2 bases at V and 0 bases at J, with 12 bases in the middle. Looked up from germline, CDR1 is SGHNT and CDR2 is YYREEE (reference sequence).